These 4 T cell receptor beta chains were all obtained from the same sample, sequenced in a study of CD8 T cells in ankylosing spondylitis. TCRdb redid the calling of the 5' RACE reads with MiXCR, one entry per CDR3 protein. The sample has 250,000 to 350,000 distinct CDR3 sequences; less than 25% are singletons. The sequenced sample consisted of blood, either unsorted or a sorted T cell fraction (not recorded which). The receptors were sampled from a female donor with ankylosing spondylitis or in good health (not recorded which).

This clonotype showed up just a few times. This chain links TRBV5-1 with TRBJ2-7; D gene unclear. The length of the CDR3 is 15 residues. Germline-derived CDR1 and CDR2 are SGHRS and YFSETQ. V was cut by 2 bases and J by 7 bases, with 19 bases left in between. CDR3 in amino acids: CASSFDDPQVGEQYF. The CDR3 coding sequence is TGCGCCAGCAGCTTCGACGACCCCCAGGTCGGGGAGCAGTACTTC.

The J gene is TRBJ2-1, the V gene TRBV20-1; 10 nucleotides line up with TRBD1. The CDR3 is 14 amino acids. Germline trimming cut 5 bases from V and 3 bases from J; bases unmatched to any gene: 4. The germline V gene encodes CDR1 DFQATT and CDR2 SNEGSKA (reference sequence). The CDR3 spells CSADRDRGYNEQFF. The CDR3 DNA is TGCAGTGCTGACCGGGACAGGGGCTACAATGAGCAGTTCTTC.

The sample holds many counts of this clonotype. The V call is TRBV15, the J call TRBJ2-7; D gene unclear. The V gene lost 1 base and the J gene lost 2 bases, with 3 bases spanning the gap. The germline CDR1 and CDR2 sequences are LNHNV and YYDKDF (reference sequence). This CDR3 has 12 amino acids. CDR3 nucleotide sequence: TGTGCCACCAGCAGAGGGGCCTACGAGCAGTACTTC. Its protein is CATSRGAYEQYF.

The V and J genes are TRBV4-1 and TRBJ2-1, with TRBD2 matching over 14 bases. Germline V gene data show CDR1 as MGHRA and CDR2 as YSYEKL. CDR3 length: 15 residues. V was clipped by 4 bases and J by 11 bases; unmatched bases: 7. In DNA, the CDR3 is TGCGCCAGCAGCCTGGGACTAGCGGGGGCTCGGCAGCAGTTCTTC. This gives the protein CASSLGLAGARQQFF.